Following are 18 T cell receptor beta chains from one sample sequenced in a study of T cells in Graves' hyperthyroidism and ophthalmopathy. The CDR3 regions of TCR beta were amplified from RNA transcripts. The primer set for the first-round RT-PCR of the TCR CDR3 was HTBI. TCRdb fed the multiplex PCR reads into MiXCR, producing one record per CDR3 protein. The table lists 150,000 or so distinct CDR3 sequences, over 7.5% of them singletons. Sequencing was performed on blood. The origin of the receptors is a woman younger than 35 with Graves' hyperthyroidism that later progressed to Graves' ophthalmopathy.

In its sample, this clonotype was seen many times. The chain is built from TRBV27 and TRBJ1-5; unclear D gene. The V and J ends lost 3 bases and 0 bases respectively, with 6 bases between them. Germline V gene lookup returns CDR1 MNHEY and CDR2 SMNVEV (reference sequence). The CDR3 has 14 amino acids. The DNA for the CDR3 is TGTGCCAGCAGTTTGGAGAATAGCAATCAGCCCCAGCATTTT. Amino acids: CASSLENSNQPQHF.

This clonotype was seen many times. J is TRBJ1-1 and V is TRBV28; D is uncertain. Germline loops: CDR1 MDHEN, CDR2 SYDVKM. This CDR3 spans 15 amino acids. V was cut by 10 bases and J by 2 bases, with 20 bases left in between. CDR3 nucleotide sequence: TGTGCCACCGCAAGGACCCGGGCCCTAAACACTGAAGCTTTCTTT. Amino acids: CATARTRALNTEAFF.

This clonotype was seen at least ten times. The gene calls are TRBV12-3 or TRBV12-4 and TRBJ2-7; TRBD1 agrees at 11 bases. This CDR3 is 15 amino acids long. V gave up 9 bases and J gave up 1 base; unmatched junction bases: 8. Here the CDR3 reads CASKQDRGLSYEQYF. Written as DNA, the CDR3 is TGTGCCAGTAAACAGGACAGGGGGCTGTCCTACGAGCAGTACTTC.

This rearrangement joins TRBV9 to TRBJ1-2; TRBD1 matches at 8 bases. Germline CDR1 SGDLS, CDR2 YYNGEE. V trimming: 0 bases; J trimming: 2 bases; junction bases outside the gene matches: 9. The CDR3 spans 17 residues. The CDR3, as DNA: TGTGCCAGCAGCGTAGCCTTTAGACAGGGGCCGAACTATGGCTACACCTTC. Amino acid sequence: CASSVAFRQGPNYGYTF.

V is TRBV4-1 and J is TRBJ2-1; 9 bases are shared with TRBD1. CDR3 size: 17 residues. V dropped 4 bases and J dropped 5; count of bases not matched to a gene: 12. CDR1 and CDR2 (germline): MGHRA, YSYEKL. The CDR3 loop reads CASSLRRGQGLNNEQFF. CDR3 coding DNA: TGCGCCAGCAGCCTCAGGAGGGGACAGGGTCTGAACAATGAGCAGTTCTTC.

This clonotype was detected many times. The CDR3 bases are TGTGCCAGCAGTTTAGGACAGGCATACAATGAGCAGTTCTTC. The encoded protein is CASSLGQAYNEQFF. This chain links TRBV12-3 or TRBV12-4 with TRBJ2-1; a weak D match, TRBD1 (6 bases). This CDR3 region has 14 residues. The ends were cut back, 1 base at V and 4 bases at J, with 8 bases in the middle.

The chain couples TRBV5-8 to TRBJ1-1, with 9 bases lining up with TRBD1. Germline V CDR1 and CDR2: SGHTS, YDEGEE. This CDR3 spans 18 amino acids. Germline trimming cut 3 bases from V and 2 bases from J; bases unmatched to any gene: 14. CDR3 sequence (DNA): TGTGCCAGCAGCTCCGCCTTATTAACAGGGGGCCCTAACACTGAAGCTTTCTTT. It is translated as CASSSALLTGGPNTEAFF. The full variable domain, completed using reference TRBV5-8 and TRBJ1-1, is EAGVTQSPTHLIKTRGQQATLRCSPISGHTSVYWYQQALGLGLQFLLWYDEGEERNRGNFPPRFSGRQFPNYSSELNVNALELEDSALYLCASSSALLTGGPNTEAFFGQGTRLTVV.

This clonotype was detected ten times or more. The chain carries TRBV10-3 and TRBJ2-3; D is possibly TRBD1 (5 bases). CDR3 length: 16 amino acids. Germline V gene lookup returns CDR1 ENHRY and CDR2 SYGVKD. V was clipped by 10 bases and J by 0 bases, with 20 bases between them. The CDR3 DNA reads TGTGCCACCCTTCCGGGTGTGGCAGGGAGCACAGATACGCAGTATTTT. Protein: CATLPGVAGSTDTQYF.

This clonotype has a count of ten or more. CDR3 sequence (DNA): TGTGCCAGCAGCCCTGGGTCCTCCACGGGTGGCTACACCTTC. It is translated as CASSPGSSTGGYTF. This chain joins TRBV3-1 and TRBJ1-2; D unclear. Trimming shortened V by 4 bases and J by 7 bases, and 16 bases separated the two germline ends. CDR1 and CDR2 from the germline V gene are LGHDT and YNNKEL (reference sequence). The CDR3 has 14 residues.

The sample holds many counts of this clonotype. The gene calls are TRBV11-3 and TRBJ1-3; no definite D call. V lost 3 bases and J 4 bases, leaving 7 bases between the germline ends. This CDR3 has 13 residues. CDR1 and CDR2 from the germline V gene are SGHNT and YENEEA. The CDR3 sequence is CASSFGIGNTIYF. In DNA form, the CDR3 reads TGTGCCAGCAGCTTTGGGATAGGAAACACCATATATTTT.

This clonotype was counted many times. The chain employs TRBV7-9 and TRBJ2-5; TRBD2 agrees at 12 bases. The junction had 1 base not matched to a gene; V was cut back by 3 bases and J by 2 bases. CDR1 is SEHNR and CDR2 is FQNEAQ in the germline V gene (reference sequence). The CDR3 covers 15 residues. CDR3: CASSFTSGGQETQYF. As DNA, the CDR3 is TGTGCCAGCAGCTTCACTAGCGGGGGGCAAGAGACCCAGTACTTC.

This clonotype occurred a few times. The rearrangement joins TRBV5-1 to TRBJ2-2; maybe TRBD2 (6 bases). The CDR3 totals 16 residues. V dropped 6 bases and J dropped 4 bases, with 19 bases sitting between them. CDR1 SGHRS and CDR2 YFSETQ come from the germline V gene. The CDR3 loop reads CASNLLASQSTGELFF. The CDR3 nucleotides are TGCGCCAGCAACCTTCTAGCGAGCCAGAGCACCGGGGAGCTGTTTTTT.

This clonotype appeared many times. The chain is built from TRBV3-1 and TRBJ2-5; 12 bases are a match to TRBD2. Per the germline V gene, CDR1 is LGHDT and CDR2 is YNNKEL (reference sequence). This CDR3 has 14 residues. Unmatched junction bases numbered 1, after V lost 3 bases and J lost 5 bases. In nucleotides, the CDR3 is TGTGCCAGCAGCCAGACTAGCGGGAGTGAGACCCAGTACTTC. Translated, it gives CASSQTSGSETQYF.

Many counts were recorded for this clonotype. J is TRBJ2-5 and V is TRBV20-1; 9 bases agree with TRBD1. The CDR3 totals 15 residues. Germline CDR1 is DFQATT and CDR2 is SNEGSKA (reference sequence). Trimming took 5 bases from V and 2 from J; bases not matched to a gene: 9. This CDR3 reads CSADTGGEWQETQYF. The CDR3 region has the DNA TGCAGTGCTGATACAGGGGGCGAATGGCAAGAGACCCAGTACTTC.

In this sample, this clonotype turned up many times. The chain employs TRBV28 and TRBJ2-1; D unresolved. The germline V and J ends were trimmed by 4 bases and 2 bases, with 3 bases remaining between them. The CDR3 has 12 amino acids. Looked up from germline, CDR1 is MDHEN and CDR2 is SYDVKM. CDR3 DNA sequence: TGTGCCAGCAGTTACACCTACAATGAGCAGTTCTTC. Encoded protein: CASSYTYNEQFF. Full variable domain (remainder filled in from reference TRBV28 and TRBJ2-1): DVKVTQSSRYLVKRTGEKVFLECVQDMDHENMFWYRQDPGLGLRLIYFSYDVKMKEKGDIPEGYSVSREKKERFSLILESASTNQTSMYLCASSYTYNEQFFGPGTRLTVL.

The CDR3 is CASSYFVGSNSPLHF. The CDR3 DNA follows: TGTGCCAGCAGTTATTTTGTAGGGTCGAATTCACCCCTCCACTTT. This chain uses TRBV6-2 or TRBV6-3 with TRBJ1-6; no firm D call. V gave up 3 bases and J gave up 7 bases, with 13 bases separating them. The germline gives CDR1 MNHEY, CDR2 SVGEGT. The length of the CDR3 is 15 residues.

This clonotype has at least ten counts. The chain combines TRBV2 with TRBJ1-2, with 10 nucleotides matching TRBD1. Germline V gene sequence: CDR1 SNHLY, CDR2 FYNNEI. This CDR3 comprises 14 residues. J gave up 9 bases and V 3 bases, and 7 bases lay outside the gene matches. Here the CDR3 reads CASSDRDRGFSYTF. CDR3 DNA sequence: TGTGCCAGCAGTGATCGGGACAGGGGTTTCAGCTACACCTTC.

This clonotype was counted at least ten times. The V and J genes are TRBV18 and TRBJ2-2; D unclear. CDR3 size: 14 residues. CDR1 KGHSH and CDR2 LQKENI come from the germline V gene. Trimming shortened V by 2 bases and J by 0 bases, and 4 bases separated the two germline ends. Here the CDR3 reads CASSPGANTGELFF. The CDR3 nucleotides read TGTGCCAGCTCACCAGGGGCGAACACCGGGGAGCTGTTTTTT. The whole variable domain, remainder taken from reference TRBV18 and TRBJ2-2, is NAGVMQNPRHLVRRRGQEARLRCSPMKGHSHVYWYRQLPEEGLKFMVYLQKENIIDESGMPKERFSAEFPKEGPSILRIQQVVRGDSAAYFCASSPGANTGELFFGEGSRLTVL.